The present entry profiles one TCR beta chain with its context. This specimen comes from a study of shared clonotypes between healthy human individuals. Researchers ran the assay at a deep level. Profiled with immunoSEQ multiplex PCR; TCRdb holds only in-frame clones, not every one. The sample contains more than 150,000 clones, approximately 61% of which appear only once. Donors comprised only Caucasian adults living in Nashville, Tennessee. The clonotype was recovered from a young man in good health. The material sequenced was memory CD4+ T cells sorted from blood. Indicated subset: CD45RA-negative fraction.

The CDR3 DNA follows: TGCGCCAGCAGCTTGGCCTCGAGGGGGCGGGAGGAGCAGTTCTTC. It specifies CASSLASRGREEQFF. The chain links TRBV5-1 to TRBJ2-1; either TRBD1 or TRBD2 may supply D (7 bases each). From germline, CDR1 is SGHRS and CDR2 YFSETQ. V was shortened by 0 bases and J by 10 bases, with 17 bases between the two germline ends. This CDR3 region has 15 residues.